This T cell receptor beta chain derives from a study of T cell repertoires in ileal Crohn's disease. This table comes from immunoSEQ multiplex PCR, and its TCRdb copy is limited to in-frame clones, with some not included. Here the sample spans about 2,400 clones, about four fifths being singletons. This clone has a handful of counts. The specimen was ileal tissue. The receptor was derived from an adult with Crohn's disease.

CDR3 bases: TGTGCCAGCAGTTTAAACGGTTTGAACACTGAAGCTTTCTTT. Encoded protein: CASSLNGLNTEAFF. This chain uses TRBV27 with TRBJ1-1, with D unresolved. Germline V gene sequence: CDR1 MNHEY, CDR2 SMNVEV (reference sequence). The germline V and J ends were trimmed by 2 bases and 0 bases, with 7 bases remaining between them. The CDR3 length is 14 residues.